This T cell receptor (beta chain) emerged from a study of blood T cell repertoires in COVID-19 (dated by TCRdb to 2020 to 2021). Broadly, across the study: Collaborator samples came from the United States, Italy and Spain and covered acute and convalescent phases of COVID-19. The material from the prospective study consisted of cDNA or gDNA derived from T cells, B-cell-depleted T cells, or PBMCs. The dataset comprised deeply sampled blood TCRbeta repertoires from subjects exposed to, actively infected with, or recovered from COVID-19. The repertoires were released in a freely available public database intended as a resource for research on the immune response to SARS-CoV-2. The samples were drawn from two sources: the first 160 participants of the ongoing ImmuneRACE study, and 950 to 1,500 subjects contributed by 6 global collaborators. Sample metadata almost always included a de-identified subject ID, COVID-19 status, age in years and sex. Where available, HLA class I and class II types were taken from metadata supplied by the sample provider and were not determined by assay-based typing. Overall study outcomes, separate from this receptor: The amount of clinical and demographic metadata varied by source and participant and was provided uncurated.

TCRbeta CDR3 regions were amplified from genomic DNA by means of the immunoSEQ Assay, a bias-controlled multiplex PCR. The authors' pipeline ran thus. Nucleated cell counts per sample were estimated from amplification of reference gene primers within the assay. To quantify the absolute abundance of each unique TCRbeta CDR3 rearrangement, sequence reads were collapsed and filtered. For each sample, productive Simpson clonality was calculated as the square root of Simpson's diversity index over productive rearrangements. What TCRdb holds here is the immuneACCESS table cut down to in-frame rearrangements. Part of the clones is not present; checked against another copy, under half of the missing clones reflect an unresolved V gene, and the others are unexplained. The V and J calls and the clone size are those of that table, but D and trimming were determined from the DNA. Counted in this sample were 100,000 to 150,000 clones; about 83% of them appeared once. About an eighth of the sample goes to the ten largest clones.

Collaborating institutions collected whole blood in K2EDTA tubes following their own protocols. For TCRbeta analysis, collaborator samples were shipped as frozen whole blood, as isolated PBMCs, or as DNA extracted from either sample type. The CDR3 holds 14 amino acids from the cysteine to the phenylalanine. The only DNA kept is the CDR3, 42 bases in frame from the first base. The germline V gene provides CDR1 MNHEY and CDR2 SVGAGI. Trimming at the junction amounts to 0 bases on V and 8 bases on J, and the germline ends lie 13 bases apart. A remark on this clone: Its antigen specificity is not known. Base qualities are not recorded, but no much larger clone differs from it by a single base.

The clonotype originates from a man aged 60 to 75 with acute or convalescent COVID-19. The V and J genes are TRBV6-5 and TRBJ1-2; TRBD1 might be the D gene, on 5 matching bases. Sequences were obtained from peripheral blood. The nucleotide sequence is given as TGTGCCAGCAGTTACTCGGGACTCGGCAGGGGCTACACCTTC. Its coded protein is CASSYSGLGRGYTF.